These 14 T cell receptor beta chains were all obtained from the same sample, sequenced in a study of cytomegalovirus exposure and HLA in healthy donors. Vbeta (60) and Jbeta (13) primers were used in the PCR. Clones were read by immunoSEQ multiplex PCR, and TCRdb kept only the in-frame ones, dropping some. Here the sample spans some 200,000 clones, 75% to 85% being singletons. The material sequenced was PBMCs. Receptors were obtained from a woman between 25 and 40 years old in good health and CMV-seronegative.

The chain recombines TRBV7-2 with TRBJ2-7, with D perhaps TRBD1 (6 bases). This CDR3 spans 15 amino acids. From germline, CDR1 is SGHTA and CDR2 FQGNSA. V lost 1 base and J 2 bases, leaving 12 bases between the germline ends. The CDR3 loop reads CASSLGGGLTYEQYF. The CDR3, as DNA: TGTGCCAGCAGCTTAGGAGGGGGATTAACCTACGAGCAGTACTTC.

The chain has TRBV7-8 and TRBJ1-2; D not resolved. The germline V gene encodes CDR1 SGHVS and CDR2 FQNEAQ. V was shortened by 4 bases and J by 2 bases, with 8 bases between the two germline ends. The CDR3 has 13 residues. The CDR3 protein is CASSYPENYGYTF. The DNA for the CDR3 is TGTGCCAGCAGCTACCCCGAGAACTATGGCTACACCTTC.

The chain joins TRBV13 to TRBJ1-6; 8 bases map to TRBD1. V lost 5 bases to trimming and J lost 13 bases; unmatched junction nucleotides: 7. Germline V CDR1 and CDR2: PRHDT, FYEKMQ (reference sequence). The CDR3 contains 13 residues. In DNA, the CDR3 is TGTGCCAGCAGCACGCGGACAGGGTCCCCCCTCCACTTT. Its translation is CASSTRTGSPLHF.

The chain employs TRBV6-5 and TRBJ2-7; a weak D match, TRBD2 (5 bases). Germline lookup yields CDR1 MNHEY and CDR2 SVGAGI. The germline V and J ends were trimmed by 0 bases and 0 bases, with 12 bases remaining between them. The CDR3 is made up of 16 amino acids. The CDR3 here is CASSYSFGVNSYEQYF. CDR3 in DNA: TGTGCCAGCAGTTACTCTTTCGGGGTTAACTCCTACGAGCAGTACTTC.

CDR3 sequence: CASSLITSGDREQFF. The CDR3 coding sequence is TGTGCCAGCAGCTTAATCACTAGCGGGGACCGGGAGCAGTTCTTC. V gene TRBV7-8 combines with J gene TRBJ2-1; 10 bases map to TRBD2. Germline lookup yields CDR1 SGHVS and CDR2 FQNEAQ. With V trimmed by 2 bases and J by 10 bases, 8 bases remained unmatched. This CDR3 has 15 amino acids.

The J gene is TRBJ2-4, the V gene TRBV19; D call uncertain. CDR1 is LNHDA, CDR2 SQIVND, per germline (reference sequence). V was shortened by 2 bases and J by 5 bases, with 13 bases between the two germline ends. The CDR3 contains 15 residues. The CDR3 DNA is TGTGCCAGTAGTATAAGCGCCCTCACCGAAAACATTCAGTACTTC. This translates into CASSISALTENIQYF.

This clone was counted only a few times. This chain connects TRBV7-9 to TRBJ2-1, with D possibly matching TRBD2 (6 bases). Trimming pared 5 bases from V and 5 bases from J, leaving 16 bases between. There are 15 residues in the CDR3. Germline lookup yields CDR1 SEHNR and CDR2 FQNEAQ (reference sequence). The CDR3 is CASSPRLGADNEQFF. CDR3 coding DNA: TGTGCCAGCAGCCCGAGACTAGGGGCCGACAATGAGCAGTTCTTC.

The rearrangement joins TRBV7-9 to TRBJ2-7; 8 positions agree with TRBD2. V trimming: 6 bases; J trimming: 3 bases; junction bases outside the gene matches: 7. The CDR3 length is 14 residues. CDR1 is SEHNR and CDR2 is FQNEAQ in the germline V gene (reference sequence). The CDR3 sequence: CASSPAGGDYEQYF. CDR3 in DNA: TGTGCCAGCAGTCCCGCGGGGGGCGACTACGAGCAGTACTTC.

The CDR3 region has the DNA TGTGCCAGTAGTGGAGGAGCGGGAGTGAGCGATGAGCAGTTCTTC. Its translation: CASSGGAGVSDEQFF. The gene calls are TRBV19 and TRBJ2-1; 8 nucleotides line up with TRBD2. The germline V gene encodes CDR1 LNHDA and CDR2 SQIVND (reference sequence). The CDR3 extends over 15 amino acids. J gave up 8 bases and V 5 bases, and 11 bases lay outside the gene matches.

The chain couples TRBV28 to TRBJ2-1, with D possibly matching TRBD1 (5 bases). V was pared by 6 bases and J by 9 bases, with 15 bases between. Germline V gene lookup returns CDR1 MDHEN and CDR2 SYDVKM. The CDR3 totals 13 residues. CDR3 protein: CASSPGWQGEQFF. The CDR3 DNA reads as TGTGCCAGCAGCCCGGGTTGGCAGGGTGAGCAGTTCTTC.

This clone appeared a few times. CDR3 DNA sequence: TGTGCCAGTAGTATGGAGCGGGCACCCCTCCACTTT. This codes for CASSMERAPLHF. This sequence joins TRBV19 and TRBJ1-6; D not resolved. The length of the CDR3 is 12 residues. The germline V gene has CDR1 LNHDA and CDR2 SQIVND (reference sequence). V was cut by 3 bases and J by 11 bases, with 8 bases left in between.

The CDR3 sequence: CASSQDRTPGGGELFF. In nucleotides, the CDR3 is TGTGCCAGCAGCCAGGACCGGACCCCCGGGGGCGGGGAGCTGTTTTTT. This chain joins TRBV28 and TRBJ2-2, with D perhaps TRBD2 (6 bases). The germline gives CDR1 MDHEN, CDR2 SYDVKM. The CDR3 extends over 16 amino acids. V was clipped by 6 bases and J by 7 bases, with 21 bases between them.

The chain combines TRBV19 with TRBJ2-1, with 10 nucleotides matching TRBD1. This CDR3 has 14 amino acids. The ends lost 5 bases at V and 9 bases at J; junction bases unmatched: 7. Looked up from germline, CDR1 is LNHDA and CDR2 is SQIVND (reference sequence). For the CDR3, the DNA is TGTGCCAGTAGTCCGGGACAGGGGATGGTTGAGCAGTTCTTC. This translates into CASSPGQGMVEQFF.

Worth noting for this clone: One junction end does not reproduce the germline sequence, and a read error may be involved. This chain connects TRBV7-9 to TRBJ2-2; TRBD1 aligns across 7 bases. Germline CDR1 and CDR2: SEHNR and FQNEAQ (reference sequence). This CDR3 spans 16 amino acids. CDR3 sequence (DNA): TGTTCCAGCAGCCTGACCAGGGGGACGGGCACCGGGGAGCTGTTTTTT. Protein sequence: CSSSLTRGTGTGELFF.